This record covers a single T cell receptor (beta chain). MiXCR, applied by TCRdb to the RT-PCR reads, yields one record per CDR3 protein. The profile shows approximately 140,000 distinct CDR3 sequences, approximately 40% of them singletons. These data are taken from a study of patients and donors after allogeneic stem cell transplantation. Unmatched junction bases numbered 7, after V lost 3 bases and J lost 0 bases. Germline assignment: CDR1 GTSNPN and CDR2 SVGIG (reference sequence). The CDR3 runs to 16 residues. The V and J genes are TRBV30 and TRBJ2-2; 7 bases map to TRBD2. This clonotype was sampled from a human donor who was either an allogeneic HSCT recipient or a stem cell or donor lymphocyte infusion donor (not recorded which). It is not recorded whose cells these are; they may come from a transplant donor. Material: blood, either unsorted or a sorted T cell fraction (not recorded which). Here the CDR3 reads CAWRNLADSNTGELFF. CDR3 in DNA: TGTGCCTGGAGGAATCTAGCGGACTCGAACACCGGGGAGCTGTTTTTT.